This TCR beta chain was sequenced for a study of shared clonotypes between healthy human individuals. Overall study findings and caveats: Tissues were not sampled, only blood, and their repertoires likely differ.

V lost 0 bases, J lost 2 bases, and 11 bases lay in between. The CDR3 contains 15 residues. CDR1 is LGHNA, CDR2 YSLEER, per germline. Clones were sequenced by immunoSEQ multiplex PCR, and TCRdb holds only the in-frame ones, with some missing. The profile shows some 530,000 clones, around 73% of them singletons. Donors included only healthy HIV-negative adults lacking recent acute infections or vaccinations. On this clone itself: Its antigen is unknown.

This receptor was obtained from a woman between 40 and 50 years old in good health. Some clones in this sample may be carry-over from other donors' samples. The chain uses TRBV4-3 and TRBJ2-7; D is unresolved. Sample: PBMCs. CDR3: CASSQDRAAPYEQYF. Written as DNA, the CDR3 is TGCGCCAGCAGCCAAGATCGTGCGGCACCCTACGAGCAGTACTTC.